A single sample gave rise to the 14 T cell receptor beta chains below, sequenced in a study of human T cells and chemical hapten exposure. TCRdb re-derived calls from the RACE reads in MiXCR, one entry per CDR3 protein. The sample yields under 95,000 distinct CDR3 sequences, 8.5% seen once. Stated time point: pre-sensitization, week 0. Treatment noted: therapeutic diphenylcyclopropenone sensitization with weekly scalp DPC. The sample was whole blood, taken in connection with sensitization to the hapten diphenylcyclopropenone (DPC). All receptors derive from a man aged 40-50 years with alopecia areata. Some clones in this sample may be carry-over from other donors' samples.

At least ten counts were recorded for this clonotype. V usage is TRBV19 and J usage is TRBJ1-5; 8 nucleotides line up with TRBD1. The germline V gene has CDR1 LNHDA and CDR2 SQIVND (reference sequence). V lost 5 bases to trimming and J lost 5 bases; unmatched junction nucleotides: 5. The CDR3 has 14 residues. CDR3 region: CASSDRGRDQPQHF. CDR3 bases: TGTGCCAGTAGTGACAGGGGTAGGGATCAGCCCCAGCATTTT.

J is TRBJ2-7 and V is TRBV28; TRBD2 agrees at 7 bases. Trimming at V came to 2 bases and at J to 5 bases, leaving 18 bases not matched to a gene. CDR1 MDHEN and CDR2 SYDVKM come from the germline V gene. This CDR3 has 18 residues. The CDR3 spells CASSLPTLVGREHHEQYF. The CDR3 DNA follows: TGTGCCAGCAGTTTACCCACACTAGTCGGGCGGGAGCATCACGAGCAGTACTTC.

This clonotype was counted between two and nine times. This chain uses TRBV30 with TRBJ1-4; D is possibly TRBD1 (5 bases). The CDR3 totals 15 residues. With 3 bases removed from V and 8 bases from J, the gap between germline ends came to 19 bases. Per germline, CDR1 GTSNPN and CDR2 SVGIG (reference sequence). The CDR3 loop is CAWRRRGVEREKLFF. CDR3 sequence (DNA): TGTGCCTGGAGAAGGAGGGGAGTGGAGAGGGAAAAACTGTTTTTT.

A few counts support this clonotype. The chain combines TRBV6-5 with TRBJ1-1; no clear D. The CDR3 totals 13 residues. V lost 7 bases and J lost 5, with 14 bases in between. The germline CDR1 and CDR2 sequences are MNHEY and SVGAGI. CDR3 residues: CASTRRGRTEAFF. The CDR3 DNA is TGTGCCAGCACCAGACGCGGGCGTACTGAAGCTTTCTTT.

This clonotype was recorded at least ten times. The rearrangement joins TRBV11-2 to TRBJ2-7; tentative D call: TRBD1 (6 bases). This CDR3 contains 13 residues. V dropped 3 bases and J dropped 7 bases, with 13 bases sitting between them. Germline loops: CDR1 SGHAT, CDR2 FQNNGV. As DNA, the CDR3 is TGTGCCAGCAGCTTGAACAGGGTGCGGGAGCAGTACTTC. It encodes CASSLNRVREQYF.

The genes are TRBV27 and TRBJ2-3; 8 positions agree with TRBD1. CDR3 length: 14 amino acids. The V gene end was trimmed by 6 bases and the J gene end by 6 bases; junction bases not matched to a gene: 8. CDR1 is MNHEY and CDR2 is SMNVEV in the germline V gene (reference sequence). The CDR3 loop reads CASSVSRGHDTQYF. The CDR3, as DNA: TGTGCCAGCAGCGTCTCCAGGGGGCACGATACGCAGTATTTT.

The chain uses TRBV3-1 and TRBJ2-2; no reliable D call. Trimming removed 1 base from V and 6 bases from J, with 3 bases in between. This CDR3 has 12 residues. Germline lookup yields CDR1 LGHDT and CDR2 YNNKEL (reference sequence). In nucleotides, the CDR3 is TGTGCCAGCAGCCAAGCACCCGGGGAGCTGTTTTTT. It is translated as CASSQAPGELFF.

The J gene is TRBJ2-2, the V gene TRBV6-2 or TRBV6-3; D gene ambiguous. The germline V gene has CDR1 MNHEY and CDR2 SVGEGT. V shed 7 bases and J shed 6 bases, with 15 bases lying between them. CDR3 length: 14 amino acids. CDR3 nucleotide sequence: TGTGCCAGCACCCTCTGGGATAGGGCCGGGGAGCTGTTTTTT. This codes for CASTLWDRAGELFF.

This chain joins TRBV7-9 and TRBJ2-1; TRBD2 might be the D (5 bases). Trimming cost V 4 bases and J 4 bases, with 17 bases left between them. The CDR3 contains 16 residues. Germline CDR1 reads SEHNR; CDR2 reads FQNEAQ (reference sequence). The CDR3 loop reads CASSSAGKGLYNEQFF. The CDR3 DNA is TGTGCCAGCAGCTCCGCCGGGAAAGGGTTATACAATGAGCAGTTCTTC.

J is TRBJ2-2 and V is TRBV29-1; D is perhaps TRBD2 (6 bases). The germline V gene encodes CDR1 SQVTM and CDR2 ANQGSEA. Between the trimmed V and J ends, which lost 6 bases and 5 bases, there was a span of 16 bases. This CDR3 is built from 14 residues. The CDR3 nucleotides are TGCAGCGTAATCACGGGAGTAGCGACCGGGGAGCTGTTTTTT. This gives the protein CSVITGVATGELFF.

This clonotype was seen at least ten times. This sequence joins TRBV28 and TRBJ2-6; TRBD2 agrees at 14 bases. Germline-derived CDR1 and CDR2 are MDHEN and SYDVKM. The V gene end was trimmed by 3 bases and the J gene end by 2 bases; junction bases not matched to a gene: 3. CDR3 size: 18 residues. The CDR3 is CASSLTSGRGAGANVLTF. The CDR3 DNA follows: TGTGCCAGCAGTTTGACTAGCGGGAGGGGGGCTGGGGCCAACGTCCTGACTTTC.

This clonotype was observed a handful of times. J is TRBJ2-1 and V is TRBV9; D is unresolved. Germline values: CDR1 SGDLS, CDR2 YYNGEE. CDR3 length: 14 amino acids. The V end lost 0 bases, the J end lost 6 bases, and 10 bases lay between the germline ends. DNA for the CDR3: TGTGCCAGCAGCGTAGACGGTCTCTCCAATGAGCAGTTCTTC. Translated, it gives CASSVDGLSNEQFF.

In this sample, this clonotype turned up a few times. V and J are TRBV29-1 and TRBJ2-2; TRBD1 agrees at 7 bases. This CDR3 is built from 13 residues. Germline-derived CDR1 and CDR2 are SQVTM and ANQGSEA. V shed 6 bases, J shed 4 bases, and the junction held 5 bases outside the gene matches. The CDR3 is CSVRGPITGELFF. The CDR3 coding sequence is TGCAGCGTAAGGGGGCCTATCACCGGGGAGCTGTTTTTT.

This clonotype was observed at least ten times. The chain uses TRBV27 and TRBJ2-6; the D gene could be TRBD1 or TRBD2 (6 bases each). Germline V gives CDR1 MNHEY, CDR2 SMNVEV (reference sequence). Trimming pared 2 bases from V and 4 bases from J, leaving 27 bases between. The CDR3 is made up of 21 amino acids. The CDR3 DNA follows: TGTGCCAGCAGTTTAAAAGGCGTGGGGGGCAGTGCTTTAATCGGGGCCAACGTCCTGACTTTC. It yields the protein CASSLKGVGGSALIGANVLTF.